This record covers a single TCR beta chain. Its antigen remains undetermined. No base qualities exist here, and no much larger clone lies one base off it. TCRbeta CDR3 regions were amplified from genomic DNA by means of the immunoSEQ Assay, a bias-controlled multiplex PCR. As for the original processing: The number of nucleated cells in each sample was estimated from the amplification of reference gene primers within the assay. To quantify the absolute abundance of each unique TCRbeta CDR3 rearrangement, sequence reads were collapsed and filtered. For each sample, productive Simpson clonality was calculated as the square root of Simpson's diversity index over productive rearrangements. The immuneACCESS repertoire file appears here via TCRdb, limited to in-frame rearrangements. These files lack a portion of the clones; in checked studies, under half of the deficit traces to unresolved V genes, and the cause of the others is not known. For V, J and clone size, that table is used; D and trimming come from the DNA. This sample has tens of thousands of clones in its table, and roughly 87% of those were observed once. The top ten hold 43% of the sample.

The CDR3 measures 13 amino acids from cysteine to phenylalanine. Kept here is only the CDR3 DNA, which spans 39 bases and is read in frame from base 1. The germline V gene specifies SGHRS as CDR1 and YFSETQ as CDR2. Germline trimming amounts to 2 bases on V and 2 bases on J, with 1 as the count of junction bases outside the gene matches. This sample stems from a study of blood T cell repertoires in COVID-19 (dated by TCRdb to the early 2020s). In the study overall: Samples covering the acute and convalescent phases of COVID-19 were provided by collaborators in the United States, Italy and Spain. The prospective study material was composed of cDNA or gDNA derived from T cells, B-cell-depleted T cells, or PBMCs. Deeply sampled blood TCRbeta repertoires from subjects exposed to, actively infected with, or recovered from COVID-19 were included in the dataset. The repertoires were released in a freely available public database meant as a resource for research on the immune response to SARS-CoV-2. Samples came from the ongoing ImmuneRACE study (first 160 participants) plus 1,254 subjects from 6 global collaborators. Nearly every sample came with metadata listing a de-identified subject ID, COVID-19 status, age in years and sex. HLA class I and class II types, where available, came from metadata supplied by the sample provider rather than from assay-based typing.

What the research found in general, with its limitations: The amount of clinical and demographic metadata varied by source and participant and was provided uncurated.

At one collaborating source in Seattle, patients were enrolled during active infection and were followed longitudinally through the course of disease. Whole blood was collected in K2EDTA tubes by collaborating institutions according to the institutions' own protocols. For TCRbeta analysis, collaborator samples were shipped as frozen whole blood, as isolated PBMCs, or as DNA extracted from either sample type. The TCR sequence derives from an older woman with COVID-19, enrolled during active disease. The chain links TRBV5-1 with TRBJ2-7; 7 bases in the junction line up with TRBD1. Sequenced input: peripheral blood. CDR3 reads: CASSFDRAYEQYF. The DNA sequence is given as TGCGCCAGCAGCTTTGACAGGGCCTACGAGCAGTACTTC.